Listed below are T cell receptor beta chains from one sample, sequenced in a study of CD8 T cells in ankylosing spondylitis. TCRdb ran MiXCR on the 5' RACE reads and lists one entry per CDR3 protein. Counted here are about 210,000 distinct CDR3 sequences, approximately 8% occurring once; the ten biggest clones make up roughly 5%. Specimen: blood, either unsorted or a sorted T cell fraction (not recorded which). The receptors were sampled from a female donor with ankylosing spondylitis or in good health (not recorded which). Both conserved end residues are part of each CDR3. D genes are given only for firm matches. A clone size is listed for some rows: how often the clone was seen (once, few, many), or a class if it is expanded.

size: many
V: TRBV9
J: TRBJ2-7
D: -
CDR3: CASSSSARSYEQYF
DNA: TGTGCCAGTTCTTCTAGCGCTCGCTCCTACGAGCAGTACTTC

size: many
V: TRBV5-1
J: TRBJ1-1
D: -
CDR3: CASSLWGAEGTEAFF
DNA: TGCGCCAGCAGCTTGTGGGGGGCGGAGGGCACTGAAGCTTTCTTT

size: many
V: TRBV13
J: TRBJ2-1
D: TRBD2
CDR3: CASSPLTRGDGTHNEQFF
DNA: TGTGCCAGCAGCCCCTTGACGCGGGGGGATGGGACCCACAATGAGCAGTTCTTC

size: many
V: TRBV2
J: TRBJ2-3
D: -
CDR3: CASSAGHEGTDTQYF
DNA: TGTGCCAGCAGCGCAGGACATGAGGGCACAGATACGCAGTATTTT

size: many
V: TRBV5-5
J: TRBJ2-1
D: -
CDR3: CASSFPGVFYNEQFF
DNA: TGTGCCAGCAGCTTTCCAGGAGTTTTTTACAATGAGCAGTTCTTC

size: many
V: TRBV12-3/TRBV12-4
J: TRBJ1-6
D: -
CDR3: CASSLAEGDSPLHF
DNA: TGTGCCAGCAGTTTGGCAGAGGGGGATTCACCCCTCCACTTT

size: many
V: TRBV28
J: TRBJ2-2
D: -
CDR3: CASSVTGLNTGELFF
DNA: TGTGCCAGCAGTGTGACAGGTTTGAACACCGGGGAGCTGTTTTTT

size: few
V: TRBV5-1
J: TRBJ2-1
D: -
CDR3: CTSSLQSPGGNEQFF
DNA: TGCACCAGCAGCTTGCAGTCTCCTGGAGGCAATGAGCAGTTCTTC

size: few
V: TRBV7-8
J: TRBJ2-7
D: TRBD2
CDR3: CASSLALAGSGVGQYF
DNA: TGTGCCAGCAGCTTAGCTCTAGCGGGATCAGGGGTAGGGCAGTACTTC

size: many
V: TRBV12-3/TRBV12-4
J: TRBJ1-4
D: -
CDR3: CASTQGPTNEKLFF
DNA: TGTGCCAGCACCCAGGGACCGACTAATGAAAAACTGTTTTTT

size: -
V: TRBV5-6
J: TRBJ2-7
D: -
CDR3: CASSLPETAYEQYF
DNA: TGTGCCAGCAGCTTGCCCGAGACAGCCTACGAGCAGTACTTC

size: many
V: TRBV29-1
J: TRBJ1-4
D: TRBD1
CDR3: CSVDGQGGEKLFF
DNA: TGCAGCGTTGACGGACAGGGAGGTGAAAAACTGTTTTTT

size: -
V: TRBV4-3
J: TRBJ2-5
D: TRBD2
CDR3: CASSQVGGTETQYF
DNA: TGCGCCAGCAGCCAAGTCGGGGGGACGGAGACCCAGTACTTC

size: many
V: TRBV2
J: TRBJ1-6
D: TRBD1
CDR3: CASKRDRGNSPLHF
DNA: TGTGCCAGCAAACGGGACAGGGGAAATTCACCCCTCCACTTT

size: many
V: TRBV20-1
J: TRBJ2-3
D: TRBD2
CDR3: CSAPLAGEDTQYF
DNA: TGCAGTGCGCCCCTAGCGGGAGAGGATACGCAGTATTTT

size: many
V: TRBV12-3/TRBV12-4
J: TRBJ2-7
D: TRBD1
CDR3: CASRPGTGLYEQYF
DNA: TGTGCCAGCAGGCCCGGGACAGGGCTCTACGAGCAGTACTTC

size: many
V: TRBV28
J: TRBJ1-5
D: -
CDR3: CASSWAYGQPQHF
DNA: TGTGCCAGCAGTTGGGCCTATGGGCAGCCCCAGCATTTT

size: many
V: TRBV18
J: TRBJ2-7
D: -
CDR3: CASSPRAGEQYF
DNA: TGTGCCAGCTCACCACGAGCCGGCGAGCAGTACTTC

size: many
V: TRBV20-1
J: TRBJ1-1
D: -
CDR3: CSARDSGDTEAFF
DNA: TGCAGTGCTAGAGATAGCGGGGACACTGAAGCTTTCTTT

size: many
V: TRBV18
J: TRBJ2-7
D: -
CDR3: CASSLPGAPYEQYF
DNA: TGTGCCAGCTCACTACCCGGGGCCCCCTACGAGCAGTACTTC

size: many
V: TRBV7-9
J: TRBJ1-1
D: -
CDR3: CASSLSASTEAFF
DNA: TGTGCCAGCAGCTTATCCGCCAGCACTGAAGCTTTCTTT

size: many
V: TRBV12-3/TRBV12-4
J: TRBJ2-5
D: -
CDR3: CASSLVSQETQYF
DNA: TGTGCCAGCAGTTTGGTTTCCCAAGAGACCCAGTACTTC

size: many
V: TRBV12-3/TRBV12-4
J: TRBJ1-1
D: TRBD1
CDR3: CASTLGQGVGYEAFF
DNA: TGTGCCAGCACCTTGGGACAGGGGGTCGGATACGAAGCTTTCTTT

size: many
V: TRBV7-2
J: TRBJ2-7
D: -
CDR3: CASSLDRALGHYEQYF
DNA: TGTGCCAGCAGCTTAGATCGGGCTTTAGGCCACTACGAGCAGTACTTC

size: many
V: TRBV20-1
J: TRBJ2-7
D: -
CDR3: CSAPLRSATVGSGREQYF
DNA: TGCAGTGCTCCCCTCAGGTCGGCTACCGTAGGGTCGGGTCGCGAGCAGTACTTC

size: many
V: TRBV5-5
J: TRBJ2-5
D: -
CDR3: CASRLDSLWETQYF
DNA: TGTGCCAGCAGATTGGACAGTCTCTGGGAGACCCAGTACTTC

size: -
V: TRBV6-5
J: TRBJ1-1
D: -
CDR3: CASSYSSPQTEAFF
DNA: TGTGCCAGCAGTTATTCCAGCCCCCAAACTGAAGCTTTCTTT

size: many
V: TRBV10-3
J: TRBJ2-5
D: TRBD1
CDR3: CAISHRTGETQYF
DNA: TGTGCCATCAGTCACCGGACAGGGGAGACCCAGTACTTC

size: many
V: TRBV7-9
J: TRBJ1-1
D: TRBD1
CDR3: CASSLSAGGNTEAFF
DNA: TGTGCCAGCAGTCTGTCGGCAGGGGGGAACACTGAAGCTTTCTTT

size: many
V: TRBV6-5
J: TRBJ2-2
D: -
CDR3: CASSYDSHTGELFF
DNA: TGTGCCAGCAGTTACGACTCCCACACCGGGGAGCTGTTTTTT

size: many
V: TRBV7-6
J: TRBJ2-3
D: TRBD2
CDR3: CASSFPGREGLTDTQYF
DNA: TGTGCCAGCAGCTTTCCCGGGCGGGAGGGCCTCACAGATACGCAGTATTTT

size: many
V: TRBV20-1
J: TRBJ2-7
D: TRBD2
CDR3: CSARDASGPYEQYF
DNA: TGCAGTGCTAGAGACGCTAGCGGACCCTACGAGCAGTACTTC

size: many
V: TRBV28
J: TRBJ1-2
D: TRBD1
CDR3: CASSPWTGKNYGYTF
DNA: TGTGCCAGCAGCCCCTGGACAGGGAAAAACTATGGCTACACCTTC

size: many
V: TRBV20-1
J: TRBJ1-2
D: -
CDR3: CSAGGGRAYGYTF
DNA: TGCAGTGCCGGAGGGGGGCGCGCCTATGGCTACACCTTC

size: -
V: TRBV28
J: TRBJ2-1
D: -
CDR3: CASRARGQNEQFF
DNA: TGTGCCAGCAGAGCCCGGGGGCAAAATGAGCAGTTCTTC

size: many
V: TRBV12-3/TRBV12-4
J: TRBJ1-5
D: -
CDR3: CASSLKEGQPQHF
DNA: TGTGCCAGCAGTTTAAAGGAAGGGCAACCCCAGCATTTT

size: many
V: TRBV14
J: TRBJ2-5
D: -
CDR3: CASSQELIGTQYF
DNA: TGTGCCAGCAGCCAAGAACTGATCGGGACCCAGTACTTC

size: many
V: TRBV2
J: TRBJ2-5
D: -
CDR3: CASMRKETQYF
DNA: TGTGCCAGCATGAGGAAAGAGACCCAGTACTTC

size: -
V: TRBV7-2
J: TRBJ2-7
D: -
CDR3: CASRSSVYAEQYF
DNA: TGTGCCAGCAGATCTAGCGTTTACGCTGAGCAGTACTTC

size: medium-sized
V: TRBV27
J: TRBJ1-1
D: -
CDR3: CASRWGIGNTEAFF
DNA: TGTGCCAGCAGGTGGGGAATTGGGAACACTGAAGCTTTCTTT

size: -
V: TRBV7-9
J: TRBJ1-3
D: -
CDR3: CASSLSRHSGNTIYF
DNA: TGTGCCAGCAGCTTAAGTCGTCACTCTGGAAACACCATATATTTT

size: -
V: TRBV5-4
J: TRBJ2-2
D: -
CDR3: CASSSDPAGGGELFF
DNA: TGTGCCAGCAGCTCCGATCCCGCAGGAGGGGGGGAGCTGTTTTTT

size: many
V: TRBV7-6
J: TRBJ2-1
D: -
CDR3: CASSLGFGGDYNEQFF
DNA: TGTGCCAGCAGCTTAGGATTCGGTGGGGACTACAATGAGCAGTTCTTC

size: many
V: TRBV29-1
J: TRBJ2-1
D: TRBD2
CDR3: CSVVSSGRTSSF
DNA: TGCAGCGTTGTAAGTAGCGGGAGGACTTCCTCCTTC

size: many
V: TRBV20-1
J: TRBJ2-7
D: TRBD1
CDR3: CSARDRLTYEQYF
DNA: TGCAGTGCTAGGGACAGGCTTACCTACGAGCAGTACTTC

size: many
V: TRBV7-8
J: TRBJ1-1
D: TRBD1
CDR3: CASSNDRGPGLRTEAFF
DNA: TGTGCCAGCAGCAATGACAGGGGGCCTGGGTTACGAACTGAAGCTTTCTTT

size: many
V: TRBV7-2
J: TRBJ2-7
D: -
CDR3: CASSLTAHSYEQYF
DNA: TGTGCCAGCAGCTTGACGGCCCATTCCTACGAGCAGTACTTC

size: many
V: TRBV18
J: TRBJ2-1
D: -
CDR3: CASSPFQGLDEQFF
DNA: TGTGCCAGCTCACCGTTTCAGGGGCTCGATGAGCAGTTCTTC

size: many
V: TRBV20-1
J: TRBJ2-1
D: TRBD2
CDR3: CSARAATSGMGTEQFF
DNA: TGCAGTGCTAGAGCCGCGACTAGCGGGATGGGAACCGAGCAGTTCTTC

size: many
V: TRBV12-3/TRBV12-4
J: TRBJ2-3
D: -
CDR3: CASSLPPADTQYF
DNA: TGTGCCAGCAGTCTGCCCCCCGCAGATACGCAGTATTTT

size: many
V: TRBV20-1
J: TRBJ2-1
D: -
CDR3: CSARQDNEQFF
DNA: TGCAGTGCACGACAGGACAATGAGCAGTTCTTC

size: -
V: TRBV4-1
J: TRBJ2-1
D: TRBD2
CDR3: CASSQGGLAGGSSYNEQFF
DNA: TGCGCCAGCAGCCAAGGTGGGCTAGCGGGAGGTAGCTCCTACAATGAGCAGTTCTTC

size: few
V: TRBV7-6
J: TRBJ2-7
D: -
CDR3: CASSPTRGPAGEQYF
DNA: TGTGCCAGCAGCCCGACCCGGGGTCCCGCGGGGGAGCAGTACTTC

size: many
V: TRBV29-1
J: TRBJ1-3
D: -
CDR3: CSVGVASGNTIYF
DNA: TGCAGCGTTGGCGTTGCGTCTGGAAACACCATATATTTT

size: many
V: TRBV5-1
J: TRBJ2-7
D: -
CDR3: CASSLVGGLNEQYF
DNA: TGCGCCAGCAGCTTGGTTGGGGGATTGAACGAGCAGTACTTC

size: many
V: TRBV20-1
J: TRBJ2-1
D: -
CDR3: CSAKGVIPVEQFF
DNA: TGCAGTGCTAAGGGAGTGATCCCCGTTGAGCAGTTCTTC

size: many
V: TRBV6-2/TRBV6-3
J: TRBJ2-1
D: -
CDR3: CASSYGSLDLWNEQFF
DNA: TGTGCCAGCAGTTACGGGTCCCTGGATTTGTGGAATGAGCAGTTCTTC

size: -
V: TRBV7-2
J: TRBJ2-6
D: -
CDR3: CASTQSGTNVLTF
DNA: TGTGCCAGCACCCAATCTGGGACCAACGTCCTGACTTTC

size: many
V: TRBV3-1
J: TRBJ1-1
D: -
CDR3: CASSQDSDGFPEAFF
DNA: TGTGCCAGCAGCCAAGATTCGGATGGATTCCCTGAAGCTTTCTTT

size: many
V: TRBV5-6
J: TRBJ2-7
D: -
CDR3: CASSSTTLYEQYF
DNA: TGTGCCAGCAGCTCCACGACTCTTTACGAGCAGTACTTC